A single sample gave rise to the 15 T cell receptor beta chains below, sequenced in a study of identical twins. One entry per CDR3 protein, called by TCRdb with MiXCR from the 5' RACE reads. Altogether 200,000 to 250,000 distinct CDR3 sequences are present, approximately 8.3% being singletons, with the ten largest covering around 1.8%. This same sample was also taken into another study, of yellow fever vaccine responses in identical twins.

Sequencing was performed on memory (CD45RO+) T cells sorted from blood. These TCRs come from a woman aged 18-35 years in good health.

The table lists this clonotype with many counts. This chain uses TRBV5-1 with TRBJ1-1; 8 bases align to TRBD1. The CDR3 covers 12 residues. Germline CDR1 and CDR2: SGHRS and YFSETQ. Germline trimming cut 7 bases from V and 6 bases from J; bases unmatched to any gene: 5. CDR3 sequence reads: CASSTGGPEAFF. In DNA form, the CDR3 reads TGCGCCAGCTCAACAGGGGGACCTGAAGCTTTCTTT.

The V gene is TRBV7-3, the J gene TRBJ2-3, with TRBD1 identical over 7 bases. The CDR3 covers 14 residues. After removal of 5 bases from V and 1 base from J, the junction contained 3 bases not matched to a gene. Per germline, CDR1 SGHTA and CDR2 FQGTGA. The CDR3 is CASSKGQGTDTQYF. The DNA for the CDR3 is TGTGCCAGCAGCAAAGGACAGGGCACAGATACGCAGTATTTT.

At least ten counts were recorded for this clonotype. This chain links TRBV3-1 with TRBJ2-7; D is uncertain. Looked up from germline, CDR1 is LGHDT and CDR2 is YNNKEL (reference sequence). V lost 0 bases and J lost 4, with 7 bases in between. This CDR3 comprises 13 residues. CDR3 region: CASSQDQRYEQYF. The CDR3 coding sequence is TGTGCCAGCAGCCAAGATCAGCGTTACGAGCAGTACTTC.

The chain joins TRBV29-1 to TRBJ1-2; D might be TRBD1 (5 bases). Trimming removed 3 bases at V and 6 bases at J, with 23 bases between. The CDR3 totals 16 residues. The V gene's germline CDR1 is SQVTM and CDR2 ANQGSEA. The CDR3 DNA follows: TGCAGCGTTGAGGGGTACAGAGTCGGTTTAGGGGATGGCTACACCTTC. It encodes CSVEGYRVGLGDGYTF.

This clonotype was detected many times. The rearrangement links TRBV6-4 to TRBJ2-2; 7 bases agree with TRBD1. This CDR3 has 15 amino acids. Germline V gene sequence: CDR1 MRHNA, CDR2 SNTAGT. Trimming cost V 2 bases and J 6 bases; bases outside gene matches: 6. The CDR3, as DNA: TGTGCCAGCAGTGACGGCGCAGGGGGTGCCGGGGAGCTGTTTTTT. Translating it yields CASSDGAGGAGELFF.

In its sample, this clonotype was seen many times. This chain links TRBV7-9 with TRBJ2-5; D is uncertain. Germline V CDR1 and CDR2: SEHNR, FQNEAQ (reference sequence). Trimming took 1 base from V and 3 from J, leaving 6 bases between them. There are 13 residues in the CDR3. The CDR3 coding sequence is TGTGCCAGCAGCTTAGACTCAAAAGAGACCCAGTACTTC. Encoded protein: CASSLDSKETQYF.

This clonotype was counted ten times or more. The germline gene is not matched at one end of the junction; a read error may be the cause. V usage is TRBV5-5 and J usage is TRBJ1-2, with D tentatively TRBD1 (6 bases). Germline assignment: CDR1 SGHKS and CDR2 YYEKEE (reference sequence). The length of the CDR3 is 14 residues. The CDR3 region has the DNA TGTGCCAGCAGCTTAACCGCCACCCTTGGACAGTGGCCCTTT. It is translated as CASSLTATLGQWPF.

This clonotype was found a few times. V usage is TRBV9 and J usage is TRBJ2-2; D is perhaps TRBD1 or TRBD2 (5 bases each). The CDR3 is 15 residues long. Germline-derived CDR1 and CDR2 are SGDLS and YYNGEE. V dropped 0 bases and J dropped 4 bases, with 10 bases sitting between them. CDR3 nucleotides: TGTGCCAGCAGCGTAGAAACAGGAGGCACCGGGGAGCTGTTTTTT. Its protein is CASSVETGGTGELFF.

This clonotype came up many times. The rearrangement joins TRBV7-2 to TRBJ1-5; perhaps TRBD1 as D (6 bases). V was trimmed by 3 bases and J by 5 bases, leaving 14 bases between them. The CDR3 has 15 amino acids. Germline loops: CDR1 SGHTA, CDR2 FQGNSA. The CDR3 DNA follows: TGTGCCAGCAGCTTTTTTTTCAGGGGAGATCAGCCCCAGCATTTT. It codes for CASSFFFRGDQPQHF.

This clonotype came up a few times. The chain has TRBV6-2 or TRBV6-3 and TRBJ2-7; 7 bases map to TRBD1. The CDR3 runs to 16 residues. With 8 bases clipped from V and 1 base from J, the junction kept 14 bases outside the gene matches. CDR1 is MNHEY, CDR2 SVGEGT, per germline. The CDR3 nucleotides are TGTGCCAGCTTAGAGGACCCCGGGACAGCTTCCTACGAGCAGTACTTC. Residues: CASLEDPGTASYEQYF.

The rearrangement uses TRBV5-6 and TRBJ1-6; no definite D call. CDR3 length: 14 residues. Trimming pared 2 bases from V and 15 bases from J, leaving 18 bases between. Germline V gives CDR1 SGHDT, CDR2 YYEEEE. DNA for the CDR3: TGTGCCAGCAGCTTAGCGTTAGAATCCGGGCTCCTCCACTTT. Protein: CASSLALESGLLHF.

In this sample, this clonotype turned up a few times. CDR3 region: CASSLLRDTQYF. CDR3 nucleotide sequence: TGTGCCAGCAGCTTACTACGCGATACGCAGTATTTT. The genes are TRBV11-2 and TRBJ2-3; D gene ambiguous. V dropped 2 bases and J dropped 6 bases, with 6 bases sitting between them. Germline V lookup: CDR1 SGHAT, CDR2 FQNNGV. CDR3 length: 12 amino acids. The whole variable domain, filled in from reference TRBV11-2 and TRBJ2-3, reads EAGVAQSPRYKIIEKRQSVAFWCNPISGHATLYWYQQILGQGPKLLIQFQNNGVVDDSQLPKDRFSAERLKGVDSTLKIQPAKLEDSAVYLCASSLLRDTQYFGPGTRLTVL.

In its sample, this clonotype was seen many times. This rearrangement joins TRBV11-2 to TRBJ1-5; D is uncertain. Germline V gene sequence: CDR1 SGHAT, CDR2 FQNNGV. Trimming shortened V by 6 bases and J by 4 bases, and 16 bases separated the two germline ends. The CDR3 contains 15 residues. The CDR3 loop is CASRGSQIGNQPQHF. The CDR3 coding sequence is TGTGCCAGCAGGGGTTCACAAATCGGGAATCAGCCCCAGCATTTT.

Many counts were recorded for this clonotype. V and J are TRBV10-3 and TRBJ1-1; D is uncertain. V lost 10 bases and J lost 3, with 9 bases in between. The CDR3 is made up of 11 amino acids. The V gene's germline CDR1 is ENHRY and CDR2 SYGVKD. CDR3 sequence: CATSWDTEAFF. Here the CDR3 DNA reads TGTGCCACCTCCTGGGACACTGAAGCTTTCTTT.

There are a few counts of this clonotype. The CDR3 reads CSARGHGRTRTDTQYF. CDR3 nucleotide sequence: TGCAGTGCTAGAGGACACGGCAGGACACGCACAGATACGCAGTATTTT. The chain is built from TRBV20-1 and TRBJ2-3; maybe TRBD1 (5 bases). V shed 1 base and J shed 1 base, with 15 bases lying between them. The CDR3 runs 16 residues. CDR1 and CDR2 from the germline V gene are DFQATT and SNEGSKA (reference sequence).